A selection of T cell receptor beta chains follows, all from one sample in a study of shared clonotypes between healthy human individuals. The table came from immunoSEQ multiplex PCR; TCRdb's copy has only in-frame clones and leaves some out. The table lists some 2.1 million clones, about 95% of them singletons. Sequencing was carried out using naive CD8+ T cells sorted from blood. The source of these receptors is a man aged 18-30 years in good health. Each CDR3 is given with its conserved first and last residue. The D gene is left open where the match is weak. Rows may omit the clone size; those that give it use once, few, many or a size class.

clone size: .; D gene: .; J gene: TRBJ1-3; V gene: TRBV9; CDR3 DNA: TGTGCCAGCAGCCCTTTCAAAGGAGGGAACACCATATATTTT; CDR3 protein: CASSPFKGGNTIYF
clone size: .; D gene: .; J gene: TRBJ1-1; V gene: TRBV7-2; CDR3 DNA: TGTGCCAGCAGCTTGGTCTCGGTGGCAGGGCCGAACACTGAAGCTTTCTTT; CDR3 protein: CASSLVSVAGPNTEAFF
clone size: .; D gene: .; J gene: TRBJ2-3; V gene: TRBV9; CDR3 DNA: TGTGCCAGCAGCGTAGGGGGGGCGAGCACAGATACGCAGTATTTT; CDR3 protein: CASSVGGASTDTQYF
clone size: .; D gene: .; J gene: TRBJ2-7; V gene: TRBV19; CDR3 DNA: TGTGCCAGTAGTATGGAGGGTTCCTACGAGCAGTACTTC; CDR3 protein: CASSMEGSYEQYF
clone size: .; D gene: .; J gene: TRBJ2-3; V gene: TRBV11-2; CDR3 DNA: TGTGCCAGCAGAGATCTAGCGCTTACGCAGTATTTT; CDR3 protein: CASRDLALTQYF
clone size: .; D gene: .; J gene: TRBJ2-3; V gene: TRBV12-5; CDR3 DNA: TGTGCTAGTGGTTTGGAGGTCTATACGCAGTATTTT; CDR3 protein: CASGLEVYTQYF
clone size: .; D gene: TRBD2; J gene: TRBJ2-5; V gene: TRBV9; CDR3 DNA: TGTGCCAGCAGCCCGACGGGAGGGCCAGAGACCCAGTACTTC; CDR3 protein: CASSPTGGPETQYF
clone size: .; D gene: .; J gene: TRBJ2-3; V gene: TRBV13; CDR3 DNA: TGTGCCAGCAGCTTAAGCGATCTAACAGATACGCAGTATTTT; CDR3 protein: CASSLSDLTDTQYF
clone size: .; D gene: TRBD1; J gene: TRBJ2-7; V gene: TRBV6-1; CDR3 DNA: TGTGCCAGCAGTGAAGTTTTCAGGGGGCTCTCCTACGAGCAGTACTTC; CDR3 protein: CASSEVFRGLSYEQYF
clone size: .; D gene: .; J gene: TRBJ2-3; V gene: TRBV7-6; CDR3 DNA: TGTGCCAGCAGCTTGCTCAAGACAGATACGCAGTATTTT; CDR3 protein: CASSLLKTDTQYF
clone size: .; D gene: .; J gene: TRBJ2-2; V gene: TRBV27; CDR3 DNA: TGTGCCAGCAGTTTATCGAACAGTGTCTCCGGGGAGCTGTTTTTT; CDR3 protein: CASSLSNSVSGELFF
clone size: .; D gene: .; J gene: TRBJ1-1; V gene: TRBV5-1; CDR3 DNA: TGCGCCAGCAGCTTGTATCCAGCCTTCTCCTCTGAAGCTTTCTTT; CDR3 protein: CASSLYPAFSSEAFF
clone size: .; D gene: .; J gene: TRBJ1-6; V gene: TRBV18; CDR3 DNA: TGTGCCAGCTCGGACTCTAGACTTAGCTCCTATAATTCACCCCTCCACTTT; CDR3 protein: CASSDSRLSSYNSPLHF
clone size: .; D gene: .; J gene: TRBJ2-5; V gene: TRBV9; CDR3 DNA: TGTGCCAGCAGCCTGTCTTTGCTTGAAGAGACCCAGTACTTC; CDR3 protein: CASSLSLLEETQYF
clone size: .; D gene: .; J gene: TRBJ1-1; V gene: TRBV2; CDR3 DNA: TGTGCCAGCAGTGATTCGTGGAGAGTGAACACTGAAGCTTTCTTT; CDR3 protein: CASSDSWRVNTEAFF
clone size: .; D gene: TRBD1; J gene: TRBJ2-5; V gene: TRBV5-4; CDR3 DNA: TGTGCCAGCAGCCTGGGGGGACAGGGTCTGGCTAGTTCGGAGACCCAGTACTTC; CDR3 protein: CASSLGGQGLASSETQYF
clone size: .; D gene: .; J gene: TRBJ2-3; V gene: TRBV2; CDR3 DNA: TGTGCCAGCAGTGAACGGGACACCACAGATACGCAGTATTTT; CDR3 protein: CASSERDTTDTQYF
clone size: once; D gene: .; J gene: TRBJ2-3; V gene: TRBV15; CDR3 DNA: TGTGCCACCAGCAGAGATCGATCTTGGGAGAGCACAGATACGCAGTATTTT; CDR3 protein: CATSRDRSWESTDTQYF
clone size: .; D gene: .; J gene: TRBJ1-4; V gene: TRBV6-5; CDR3 DNA: TGTGCCAGCAGCTCCACGGAAGGAAGGGAAAAACTGTTTTTT; CDR3 protein: CASSSTEGREKLFF
clone size: .; D gene: TRBD2; J gene: TRBJ2-7; V gene: TRBV9; CDR3 DNA: TGTGCCAGCAGCGTAGGGGGACTAGAACCCTACGAGCAGTACTTC; CDR3 protein: CASSVGGLEPYEQYF
clone size: .; D gene: .; J gene: TRBJ1-5; V gene: TRBV5-6; CDR3 DNA: TGTGCCAGCAGCTTGCTTAATCAGCCCCAGCATTTT; CDR3 protein: CASSLLNQPQHF
clone size: .; D gene: .; J gene: TRBJ2-7; V gene: TRBV27; CDR3 DNA: TGTGCCAGCAGTTTATCCCTTGATTGGGAGCAGTACTTC; CDR3 protein: CASSLSLDWEQYF
clone size: .; D gene: .; J gene: TRBJ1-1; V gene: TRBV2; CDR3 DNA: TGTGCCAGCAGTCCAGCAGCCGTGAACACTGAAGCTTTCTTT; CDR3 protein: CASSPAAVNTEAFF
clone size: .; D gene: .; J gene: TRBJ1-1; V gene: TRBV7-9; CDR3 DNA: TGTGCCAGCAGCCCCAGGGACGGGAGGGAAGCTTTCTTT; CDR3 protein: CASSPRDGREAFF
clone size: .; D gene: TRBD1; J gene: TRBJ2-7; V gene: TRBV19; CDR3 DNA: TGTGCCAGTAGTCCCTCGGGACAGGGGTTCCCTTACGAGCAGTACTTC; CDR3 protein: CASSPSGQGFPYEQYF
clone size: once; D gene: .; J gene: TRBJ2-7; V gene: TRBV27; CDR3 DNA: TGTGCCAGCAGTTTAGCAGGGTCCACTTACGAGCAGTACTTC; CDR3 protein: CASSLAGSTYEQYF
clone size: .; D gene: .; J gene: TRBJ2-1; V gene: TRBV11-2; CDR3 DNA: TGTGCCAGCAGCTTATGGGGAAACTCCTACAATGAGCAGTTCTTC; CDR3 protein: CASSLWGNSYNEQFF
clone size: .; D gene: .; J gene: TRBJ2-5; V gene: TRBV4-3; CDR3 DNA: TGCGCCAGCAGCCAAGATAAAGGGGAAGAGGAGACCCAGTACTTC; CDR3 protein: CASSQDKGEEETQYF
clone size: once; D gene: TRBD1; J gene: TRBJ2-1; V gene: TRBV7-6; CDR3 DNA: TGTGCCAGCAGCTTAGGGACAGGGGGAATCCAAATCGACAATGAGCAGTTCTTC; CDR3 protein: CASSLGTGGIQIDNEQFF
clone size: .; D gene: .; J gene: TRBJ1-4; V gene: TRBV4-2; CDR3 DNA: TGTGCCAGCAGCCCCGGGACGGCACTTTGGAGTGAAAAACTGTTTTTT; CDR3 protein: CASSPGTALWSEKLFF
clone size: .; D gene: .; J gene: TRBJ1-2; V gene: TRBV4-1; CDR3 DNA: TGCGCCAGCAGCTCGCCAGACAGTGTCTATGGCTACACCTTC; CDR3 protein: CASSSPDSVYGYTF
clone size: .; D gene: .; J gene: TRBJ2-7; V gene: TRBV5-6; CDR3 DNA: TGTGCCAGCAGCTTGCAAGGTGGACATTTTACCGTCCCCGGAGAGCAGTACTTC; CDR3 protein: CASSLQGGHFTVPGEQYF
clone size: once; D gene: .; J gene: TRBJ1-3; V gene: TRBV9; CDR3 DNA: TGTGCCAGCACCTTACCGAGGCAGAGCTCTGGAAACACCATATATTTT; CDR3 protein: CASTLPRQSSGNTIYF